There are a few counts of the clone carrying this T cell receptor (beta chain). These data belong to a study of blood T cell repertoires in COVID-19. The data were produced by immunoSEQ multiplex PCR, yet TCRdb's version contains in-frame clones alone and is incomplete. The sample has approximately 53,000 clones, about four fifths seen once. The CDR3 is 14 residues long. The germline CDR1 and CDR2 sequences are MNHEY and SMNVEV (reference sequence). The J segment lost 7 bases and the V segment lost 4 bases, leaving 8 bases of the junction unmatched. V is TRBV27 and J is TRBJ1-2; 8 nucleotides agree with TRBD1. The sequence came from a woman aged 55-70 years with acute or convalescent COVID-19. The specimen was peripheral blood. CDR3 in DNA: TGTGCCAGCAGTTCAGTAACAGGGGGTAGTGGCTACACCTTC. It specifies CASSSVTGGSGYTF.